This T cell receptor beta chain was identified during a study of HIV-infected children after antiretroviral therapy interruption. As for the study in general: Four children interrupted treatment; four stayed on continuous treatment. Interruption-arm sampling covered weeks 0, 12, interruption end (24 or 48), and about 3 years post-study. Continuous-treatment samples came from weeks 0, 48 and 150. Median age was about 10 years (interruption) and roughly 8 years (continuous).

Deletions cut 0 bases from V and 8 bases from J, with 13 bases between. Germline CDR1 is LGHDT and CDR2 is YNNKEL (reference sequence). This CDR3 spans 14 amino acids. RNA-based 3' RACE libraries used unique molecular identifiers. Via MiXCR, TCRdb re-called the 3' RACE reads, giving one row per CDR3 protein. The table includes about 89,000 distinct CDR3 sequences, about 6.9% detected once. Treatment noted: PENTA 11 planned treatment interruption arm or continuous ART arm. The origin of this receptor is a pool of human donors with HIV. The chain joins TRBV3-1 to TRBJ1-2; possible D gene TRBD1, 6 bases. The source was CD45RA+ CD4+ T cells from PBMCs, pooled from several time points, collected from a donor given antiretroviral therapy, either interrupted or continuous. The subset denotes: naive CD4+ CD45RA+ CD45RO- T cells. The CDR3 spells CASSQDLVRGGYTF. The DNA of the CDR3 is TGTGCCAGCAGCCAAGATCTGGTGAGGGGGGGCTACACCTTC.